This TCR beta chain stems from a study of T cells after yellow fever vaccination. Looking at the study overall: Fractions low in cell number were prepared with SMART-Seq v4 Ultra Low Input. The study, taken as a whole, reports: Booster sampling recovered most clones from primary vaccination (approximately 96% CD4, around 88% CD8). Compared with primary, the secondary response was weaker and peaked at day 5, not 15.

This clonotype has more than one count but fewer than ten. Its antigen remains unidentified. TCRdb re-analysed the 5' RACE reads in MiXCR, keeping a single row per CDR3 protein. The data contain about 75,000 distinct CDR3 sequences, more than 5.5% of them singletons. This sequence originates from a man aged 18 to 29 who received the YFV17D yellow fever vaccine. The sample in question was CD8+ T cells sorted from PBMCs, obtained around 10 days after the first yellow fever vaccination.

CDR3 sequence: CTSINSTTGTGVYEQYF. Here the CDR3 DNA reads TGCACCAGCATCAATTCAACGACGGGGACAGGGGTTTACGAGCAGTACTTC. The chain couples TRBV1 to TRBJ2-7; the D call in the table, TRBD1, was not verified against the DNA. TRBV1 is described as a pseudogene. The CDR3 runs to 17 residues.